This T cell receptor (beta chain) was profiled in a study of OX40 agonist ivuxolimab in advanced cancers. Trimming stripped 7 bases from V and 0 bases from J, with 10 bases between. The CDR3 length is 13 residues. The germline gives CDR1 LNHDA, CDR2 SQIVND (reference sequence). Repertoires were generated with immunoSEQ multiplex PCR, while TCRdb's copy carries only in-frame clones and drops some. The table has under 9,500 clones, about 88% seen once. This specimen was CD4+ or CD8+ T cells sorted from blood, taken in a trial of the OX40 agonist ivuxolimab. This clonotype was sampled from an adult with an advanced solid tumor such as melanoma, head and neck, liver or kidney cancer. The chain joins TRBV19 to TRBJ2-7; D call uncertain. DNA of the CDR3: TGTGCCAGTAAGAGCCAGATCTCCTACGAGCAGTACTTC. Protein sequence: CASKSQISYEQYF.